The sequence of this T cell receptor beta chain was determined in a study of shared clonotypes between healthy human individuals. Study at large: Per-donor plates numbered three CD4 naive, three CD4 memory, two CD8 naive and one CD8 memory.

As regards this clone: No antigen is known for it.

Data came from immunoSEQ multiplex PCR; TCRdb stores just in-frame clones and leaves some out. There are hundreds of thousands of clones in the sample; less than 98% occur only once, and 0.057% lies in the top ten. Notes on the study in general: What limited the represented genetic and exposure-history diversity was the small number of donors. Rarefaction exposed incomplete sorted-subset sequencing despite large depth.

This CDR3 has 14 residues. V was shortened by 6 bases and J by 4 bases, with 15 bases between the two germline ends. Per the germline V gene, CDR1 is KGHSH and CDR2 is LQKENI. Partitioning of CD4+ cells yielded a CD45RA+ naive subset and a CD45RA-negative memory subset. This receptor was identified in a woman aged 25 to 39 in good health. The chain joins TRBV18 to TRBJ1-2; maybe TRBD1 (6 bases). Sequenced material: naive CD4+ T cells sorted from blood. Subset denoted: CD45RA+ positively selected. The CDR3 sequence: CASSPRRDTYGYTF. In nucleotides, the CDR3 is TGTGCCAGCTCTCCGAGGAGGGACACCTATGGCTACACCTTC.